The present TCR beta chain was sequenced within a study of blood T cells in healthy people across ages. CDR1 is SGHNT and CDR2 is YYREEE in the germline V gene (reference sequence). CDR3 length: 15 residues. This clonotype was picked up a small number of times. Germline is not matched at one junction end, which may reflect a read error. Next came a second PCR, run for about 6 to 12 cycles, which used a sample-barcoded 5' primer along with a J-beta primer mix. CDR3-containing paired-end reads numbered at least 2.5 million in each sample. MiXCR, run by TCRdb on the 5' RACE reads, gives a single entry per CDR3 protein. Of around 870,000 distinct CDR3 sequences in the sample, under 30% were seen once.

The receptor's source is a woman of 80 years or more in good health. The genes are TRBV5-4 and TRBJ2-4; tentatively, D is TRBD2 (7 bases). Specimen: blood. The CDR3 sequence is CASSVGASPGGIRYF. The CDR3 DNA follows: TGTGCCAGCAGCGTTGGGGCCAGTCCGGGGGGCATTCGGTACTTC.